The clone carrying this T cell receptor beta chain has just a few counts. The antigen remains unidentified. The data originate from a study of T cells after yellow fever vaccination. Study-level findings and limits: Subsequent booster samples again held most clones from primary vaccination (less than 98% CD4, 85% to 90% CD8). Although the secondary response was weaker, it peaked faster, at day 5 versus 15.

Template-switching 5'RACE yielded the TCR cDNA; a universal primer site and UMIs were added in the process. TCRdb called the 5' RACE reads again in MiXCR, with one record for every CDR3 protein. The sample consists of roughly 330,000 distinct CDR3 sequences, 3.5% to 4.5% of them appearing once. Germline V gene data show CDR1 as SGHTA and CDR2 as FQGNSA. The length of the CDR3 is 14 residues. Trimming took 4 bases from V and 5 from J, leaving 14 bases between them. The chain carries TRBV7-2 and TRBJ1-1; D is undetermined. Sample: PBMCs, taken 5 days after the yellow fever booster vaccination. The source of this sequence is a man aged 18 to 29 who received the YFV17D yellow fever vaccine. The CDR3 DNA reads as TGTGCCAGCAGCTCCTCGGGCCATACAACTGAAGCTTTCTTT. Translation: CASSSSGHTTEAFF.